This TCR beta chain was observed in a study of T cell changes during pregnancy in multiple sclerosis. Data came from immunoSEQ multiplex PCR; TCRdb stores just in-frame clones and leaves some out. This sample has about 50,000 clones, with 80% to 95% found just once. The CDR3 has 15 amino acids. Germline CDR1 is MNHEY and CDR2 is SVGAGI. J was trimmed by 0 bases and V by 4 bases; bases with no gene match: 4. The source was CD4+ T cells from peripheral blood mononuclear cells, collected after pregnancy. J is TRBJ1-1 and V is TRBV6-5; 8 bases align to TRBD1. The sequence derives from a female donor with multiple sclerosis, enrolled in a pregnancy study. The CDR3 loop is CASSFDRGMNTEAFF. The CDR3, as DNA: TGTGCCAGCAGTTTCGACAGGGGAATGAACACTGAAGCTTTCTTT.